This TCR beta chain was identified during a study of T-cell memory formation after mild COVID-19. Trimming took 4 bases from V and 6 from J; bases not matched to a gene: 5. This CDR3 contains 14 residues. Germline V CDR1 and CDR2: MNHEY, SMNVEV (reference sequence). This clonotype was picked up a small number of times. No antigen is known for it. The study's findings and limits: In pre-infection memory, a portion of responding clones appeared, which suggested that cross-reactive memory joined.

TCRdb re-analysed the 5' RACE reads in MiXCR, keeping a single row per CDR3 protein. In the table there are a few hundred thousand distinct CDR3 sequences, more than 15% of which are singletons. The receptor was isolated from a man between 18 and 35 years old who had mild COVID-19 (a few samples of this study predate the infection). Cell type and time point are not known. The chain employs TRBV27 and TRBJ1-5; TRBD1 matches 8 bases. The material sequenced was PBMCs or a T cell subset sorted from them (not recorded which). Here the CDR3 DNA reads TGTGCCAGCAGTTGGACAGGGAGTCGTCAGCCCCAGCATTTT. Its translation: CASSWTGSRQPQHF.